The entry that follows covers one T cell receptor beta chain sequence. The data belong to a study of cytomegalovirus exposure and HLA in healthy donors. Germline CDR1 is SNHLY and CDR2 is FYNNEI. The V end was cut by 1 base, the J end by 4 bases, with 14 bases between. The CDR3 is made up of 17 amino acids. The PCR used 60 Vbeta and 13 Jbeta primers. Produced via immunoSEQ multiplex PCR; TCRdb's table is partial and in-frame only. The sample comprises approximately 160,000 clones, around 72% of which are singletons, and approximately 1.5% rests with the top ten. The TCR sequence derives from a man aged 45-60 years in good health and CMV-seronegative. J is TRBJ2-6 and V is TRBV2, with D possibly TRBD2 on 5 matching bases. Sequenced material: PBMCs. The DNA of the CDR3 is TGTGCCAGCAGTGAAGACGGTCCAAGAGGGGGGGCCAACGTCCTGACTTTC. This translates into CASSEDGPRGGANVLTF.